Listed here are 11 T cell receptor beta chains from one sample, sequenced in a study of control samples from healthy donors and cancer patients. Clones were read by immunoSEQ multiplex PCR, and TCRdb kept only the in-frame ones, dropping some. The sample records 150,000 to 200,000 clones, about 90% being singletons. Sequencing was done on a sample of blood. All receptors come from a man aged 30-40 years in good health.

The chain is built from TRBV29-1 and TRBJ1-1; D call uncertain. The CDR3 has 13 residues. V lost 3 bases and J 3 bases, leaving 11 bases between the germline ends. Germline CDR1 reads SQVTM; CDR2 reads ANQGSEA. The CDR3 is CSVEGQSYTEAFF. Here the CDR3 DNA reads TGCAGCGTTGAGGGCCAGTCTTACACTGAAGCTTTCTTT.

V is TRBV11-1 and J is TRBJ1-1, with D tentatively TRBD1 (6 bases). The germline gives CDR1 SGHAT, CDR2 FQDESV (reference sequence). The length of the CDR3 is 11 residues. Between the trimmed V and J ends, which lost 6 bases and 8 bases, there was a span of 10 bases. In DNA form, the CDR3 reads TGTGCCAGCAGAGGGGGATTCGAAGCTTTCTTT. As protein: CASRGGFEAFF. The full variable domain, its missing parts supplied by reference TRBV11-1 and TRBJ1-1, is EAEVAQSPRYKITEKSQAVAFWCDPISGHATLYWYRQILGQGPELLVQFQDESVVDDSQLPKDRFSAERLKGVDSTLKIQPAELGDSAMYLCASRGGFEAFFGQGTRLTVV.

The V call is TRBV11-2, the J call TRBJ1-4; TRBD1 might be the D (5 bases). The CDR3 contains 13 residues. The germline V gene encodes CDR1 SGHAT and CDR2 FQNNGV. Trimming left V 4 bases short and J 8 bases short, with 11 bases between. CDR3 residues: CASSWQGYEKLFF. The CDR3 nucleotides read TGTGCCAGCAGCTGGCAGGGCTACGAAAAACTGTTTTTT.

The rearrangement uses TRBV5-1 and TRBJ2-5; no firm D call. The germline V gene has CDR1 SGHRS and CDR2 YFSETQ. This CDR3 spans 14 amino acids. The germline V and J ends were trimmed by 0 bases and 3 bases, with 9 bases remaining between them. The CDR3 DNA follows: TGCGCCAGCAGCTTGGTGAGCCCAAAAGAGACCCAGTACTTC. Translating gives CASSLVSPKETQYF. The entire variable domain, with the rest obtained from reference TRBV5-1 and TRBJ2-5, is as follows: KAGVTQTPRYLIKTRGQQVTLSCSPISGHRSVSWYQQTPGQGLQFLFEYFSETQRNKGNFPGRFSGRQFSNSRSEMNVSTLELGDSALYLCASSLVSPKETQYFGPGTRLLVL.

The chain links TRBV19 to TRBJ1-5; 8 bases fit TRBD1. The ends lost 4 bases at V and 1 base at J; junction bases unmatched: 3. Germline assignment: CDR1 LNHDA and CDR2 SQIVND (reference sequence). The CDR3 is made up of 15 amino acids. CDR3 residues: CASSKRQGSNQPQHF. The CDR3 bases are TGTGCCAGTAGTAAGAGACAGGGGAGCAATCAGCCCCAGCATTTT.

The chain couples TRBV5-4 to TRBJ2-7; 7 bases agree with TRBD1. The CDR3 covers 15 residues. Trimming removed 4 bases from V and 4 bases from J; junction bases left unmatched: 11. Looked up from germline, CDR1 is SGHNT and CDR2 is YYREEE (reference sequence). CDR3 loop: CASSTPGTEFYEQYF. CDR3 nucleotides: TGTGCCAGCAGCACACCCGGGACAGAGTTTTACGAGCAGTACTTC.

The chain is built from TRBV7-9 and TRBJ2-3; D is unresolved. CDR1 SEHNR and CDR2 FQNEAQ come from the germline V gene (reference sequence). The CDR3 length is 16 residues. Trimming cost V 7 bases and J 6 bases, with 23 bases left between them. The CDR3 bases are TGTGCCAGCATCATCCCATTGGGCTATATGGGGGATACGCAGTATTTT. Translation gives CASIIPLGYMGDTQYF.

V is TRBV5-8 and J is TRBJ2-2; TRBD1 aligns across 9 bases. Germline trimming cut 4 bases from V and 0 bases from J; bases unmatched to any gene: 1. The CDR3 contains 15 residues. CDR1 is SGHTS and CDR2 is YDEGEE in the germline V gene. The DNA for the CDR3 is TGTGCCAGCAGCCGACAGGGGGCGAACACCGGGGAGCTGTTTTTT. Protein product: CASSRQGANTGELFF.

This chain joins TRBV11-2 and TRBJ2-5, with D perhaps matching TRBD2 (6 bases). The CDR3 length is 14 residues. V dropped 4 bases and J dropped 5 bases, with 14 bases sitting between them. The germline CDR1 and CDR2 sequences are SGHAT and FQNNGV. Written as DNA, the CDR3 is TGTGCCAGCAGCTCAATAGAGGAGGGGGAGACCCAGTACTTC. This translates into CASSSIEEGETQYF.

This chain joins TRBV28 and TRBJ1-1; 9 positions agree with TRBD1. Germline CDR1 reads MDHEN; CDR2 reads SYDVKM. There are 15 residues in the CDR3. V lost 6 bases to trimming and J lost 10 bases; unmatched junction nucleotides: 15. DNA for the CDR3: TGTGCCAGCAGCCGGGGACAGGGTAGAAAGAGTGGAGCTTTCTTT. Its translation: CASSRGQGRKSGAFF.

The gene calls are TRBV11-2 and TRBJ1-1; tentatively, D is TRBD1 (5 bases). Germline-derived CDR1 and CDR2 are SGHAT and FQNNGV. This CDR3 contains 15 residues. The ends were cut back, 5 bases at V and 0 bases at J, with 13 bases in the middle. Written as DNA, the CDR3 is TGTGCCAGCAGCCCCCCCCCGGGACTGAACACTGAAGCTTTCTTT. Protein sequence: CASSPPPGLNTEAFF.